These 7 T cell receptor beta chains were sequenced from one sample in a study of shared clonotypes between healthy human individuals. Profiling relied on immunoSEQ multiplex PCR, and the TCRdb table lists in-frame clones only, not all of them. The table records 300,000 to 350,000 clones, more than 60% of them present only once. Sequenced material: memory CD4+ T cells sorted from blood. Subset of the sample: CD45RA-negative fraction. These receptor sequences come from a man aged 30 to 45 in good health.

This clone was seen a handful of times. The chain links TRBV2 to TRBJ2-7; 8 bases agree with TRBD1. CDR3 length equals 14 residues. The trim removed 3 bases at V and 8 bases at J, leaving 9 bases unmatched. The germline V gene encodes CDR1 SNHLY and CDR2 FYNNEI. The DNA for the CDR3 is TGTGCCAGCAGTGAGCTGGACAGGGAAACCAAGCAGTACTTC. This codes for CASSELDRETKQYF.

DNA for the CDR3: TGCGCCAGCAGCTTGGGTGCCTCTGGGGCCAACGTCCTGACTTTC. It specifies CASSLGASGANVLTF. The chain has TRBV5-1 and TRBJ2-6; no reliable D call. Between the trimmed V and J ends, which lost 0 bases and 0 bases, there was a span of 4 bases. This CDR3 is 15 amino acids long. Looked up from germline, CDR1 is SGHRS and CDR2 is YFSETQ.

This clone has just a few counts. V and J are TRBV7-9 and TRBJ2-6; D ambiguous. Germline V lookup: CDR1 SEHNR, CDR2 FQNEAQ (reference sequence). The germline V and J ends were trimmed by 6 bases and 1 base, with 7 bases remaining between them. The CDR3 is made up of 14 amino acids. The chain's CDR3 is CASRIPSGANVLTF. In DNA form, the CDR3 reads TGTGCCAGCAGGATACCGTCTGGGGCCAACGTCCTGACTTTC.

This rearrangement joins TRBV28 to TRBJ1-2; D may be TRBD1 (6 bases). CDR1 and CDR2 from the germline V gene are MDHEN and SYDVKM. Trimming left V 4 bases short and J 5 bases short, with 17 bases between. The CDR3 has 15 residues. The CDR3 nucleotides read TGTGCCAGCAGTTCACCACAGGGACTCGGTTATGGCTACACCTTC. Translation: CASSSPQGLGYGYTF.

The chain recombines TRBV28 with TRBJ1-2; TRBD1 is a possible D gene (5 bases). V was cut by 8 bases and J by 3 bases, with 7 bases left in between. The CDR3 has 11 residues. Per the germline V gene, CDR1 is MDHEN and CDR2 is SYDVKM. The chain's CDR3 is CASQGHYGYTF. DNA of the CDR3: TGTGCCAGCCAGGGCCACTATGGCTACACCTTC.

The table lists this clone with a few counts. The chain couples TRBV6-5 to TRBJ2-3, with D maybe TRBD1 (6 bases). Trimming shortened V by 8 bases and J by 3 bases, and 12 bases separated the two germline ends. Germline V lookup: CDR1 MNHEY, CDR2 SVGAGI. The CDR3 runs 13 residues. The CDR3 spells CASQGSGTDTQYF. The CDR3 DNA reads as TGTGCCAGCCAGGGGAGTGGGACAGATACGCAGTATTTT.

The chain recombines TRBV29-1 with TRBJ1-5, with unresolved D. Deletions cut 7 bases from V and 4 bases from J, with 11 bases between. CDR3 length equals 12 residues. Per the germline V gene, CDR1 is SQVTM and CDR2 is ANQGSEA. The CDR3 bases are TGCAGCGCGGTGGACGGTAATCAGCCCCAGCATTTT. Protein: CSAVDGNQPQHF. Full variable domain (outside the CDR3, taken from reference TRBV29-1 and TRBJ1-5): SAVISQKPSRDICQRGTSLTIQCQVDSQVTMMFWYRQQPGQSLTLIATANQGSEATYESGFVIDKFPISRPNLTFSTLTVSNMSPEDSSIYLCSAVDGNQPQHFGDGTRLSIL.